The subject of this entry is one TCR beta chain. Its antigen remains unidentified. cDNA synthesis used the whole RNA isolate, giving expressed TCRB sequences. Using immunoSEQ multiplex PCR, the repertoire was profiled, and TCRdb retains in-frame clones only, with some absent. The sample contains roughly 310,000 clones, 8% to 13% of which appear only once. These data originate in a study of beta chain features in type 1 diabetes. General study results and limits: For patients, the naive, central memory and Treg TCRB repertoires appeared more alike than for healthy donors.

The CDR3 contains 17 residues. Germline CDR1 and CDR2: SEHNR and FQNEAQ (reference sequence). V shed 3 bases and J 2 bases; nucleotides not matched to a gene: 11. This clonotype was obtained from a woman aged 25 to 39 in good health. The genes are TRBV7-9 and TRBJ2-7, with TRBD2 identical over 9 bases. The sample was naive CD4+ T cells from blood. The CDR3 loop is CASSLGWTSADPYEQYF. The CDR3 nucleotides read TGTGCCAGCAGCTTGGGGTGGACTAGCGCCGACCCCTACGAGCAGTACTTC.